The T cell receptor (beta chain) under discussion was sequenced for a study of lymphopenia after photon versus proton radiotherapy. Broader study findings: Photon-treated patients lost naive T cells and TCR diversity; proton-treated stayed stable. After lymphocyte nadir, photon-treated repertoires showed oligoclonal expansion, especially CD8+ Temra.

With regard to this clone: Its target is unknown.

The CDR3 has 15 amino acids. V gave up 0 bases and J gave up 4 bases, with 10 bases separating them. Germline V gene sequence: CDR1 SGDLS, CDR2 YYNGEE. The data were produced by immunoSEQ multiplex PCR, yet TCRdb's version contains in-frame clones alone and is incomplete. The sample includes roughly 26,000 clones, about four fifths seen only once; the top ten take 24%. The material was peripheral blood, obtained from a patient treated with photon-based radiotherapy. This clonotype was obtained from a man aged 40-50 years with gastric cancer. The V and J genes are TRBV9 and TRBJ2-2; maybe TRBD2 (6 bases). The CDR3 loop is CASSVDGGGTGELFF. The CDR3 nucleotides are TGTGCCAGCAGCGTAGATGGGGGAGGCACCGGGGAGCTGTTTTTT.